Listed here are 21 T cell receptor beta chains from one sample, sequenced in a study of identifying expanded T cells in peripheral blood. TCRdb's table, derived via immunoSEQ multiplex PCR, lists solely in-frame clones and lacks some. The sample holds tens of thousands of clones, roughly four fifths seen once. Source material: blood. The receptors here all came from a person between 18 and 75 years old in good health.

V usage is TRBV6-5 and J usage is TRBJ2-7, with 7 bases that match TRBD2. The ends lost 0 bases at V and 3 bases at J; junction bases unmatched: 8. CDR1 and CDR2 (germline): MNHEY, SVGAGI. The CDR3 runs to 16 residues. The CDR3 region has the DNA TGTGCCAGCAGTTACTCACCCACTAGCGTGGGCTACGAGCAGTACGTC. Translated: CASSYSPTSVGYEQYV.

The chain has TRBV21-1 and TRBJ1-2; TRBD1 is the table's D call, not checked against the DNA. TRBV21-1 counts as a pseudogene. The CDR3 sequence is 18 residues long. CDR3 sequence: CASSKALWGRQGDYGYTF. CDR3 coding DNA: TGTGCCAGCAGCAAAGCGCTTTGGGGTAGACAGGGCGACTATGGCTACACCTTC.

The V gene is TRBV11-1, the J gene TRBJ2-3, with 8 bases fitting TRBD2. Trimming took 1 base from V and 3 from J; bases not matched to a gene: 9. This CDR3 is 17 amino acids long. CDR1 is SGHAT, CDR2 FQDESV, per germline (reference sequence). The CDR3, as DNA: TGTGCCAGCAGCTTAGGTGTCCGGGGGGGCAAAACAGATACGCAGTATTTT. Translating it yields CASSLGVRGGKTDTQYF.

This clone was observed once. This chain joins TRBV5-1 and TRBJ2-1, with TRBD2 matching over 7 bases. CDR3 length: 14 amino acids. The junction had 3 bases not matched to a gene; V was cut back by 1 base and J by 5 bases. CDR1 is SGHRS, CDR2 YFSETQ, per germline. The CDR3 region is CASSLRLADNEQFF. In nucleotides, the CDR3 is TGCGCCAGCAGCTTGCGTCTAGCGGACAATGAGCAGTTCTTC.

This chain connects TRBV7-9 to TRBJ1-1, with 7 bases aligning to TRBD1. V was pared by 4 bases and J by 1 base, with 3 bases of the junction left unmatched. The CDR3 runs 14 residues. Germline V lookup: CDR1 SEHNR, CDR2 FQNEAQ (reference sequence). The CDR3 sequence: CASSSGQENTEAFF. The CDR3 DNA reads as TGTGCCAGCAGCTCAGGACAGGAGAACACTGAAGCTTTCTTT.

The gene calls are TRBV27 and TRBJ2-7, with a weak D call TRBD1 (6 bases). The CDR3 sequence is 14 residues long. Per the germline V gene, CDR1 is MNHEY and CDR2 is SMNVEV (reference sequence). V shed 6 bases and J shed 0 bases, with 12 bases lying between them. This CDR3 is CASSPQGVSYEQYF. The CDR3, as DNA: TGTGCCAGCAGCCCACAGGGCGTCTCCTACGAGCAGTACTTC.

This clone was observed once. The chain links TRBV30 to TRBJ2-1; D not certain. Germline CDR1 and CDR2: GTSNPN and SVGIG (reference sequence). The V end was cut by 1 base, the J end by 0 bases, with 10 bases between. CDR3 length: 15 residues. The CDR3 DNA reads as TGTGCCTGGAGTGAGACTCCTAGCTCCTACAATGAGCAGTTCTTC. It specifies CAWSETPSSYNEQFF.

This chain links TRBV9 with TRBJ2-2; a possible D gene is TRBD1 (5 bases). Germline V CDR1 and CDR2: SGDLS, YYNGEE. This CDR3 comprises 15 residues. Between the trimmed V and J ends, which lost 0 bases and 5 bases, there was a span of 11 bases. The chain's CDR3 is CASSVAPGQTGELFF. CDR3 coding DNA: TGTGCCAGCAGCGTAGCCCCAGGGCAAACCGGGGAGCTGTTTTTT.

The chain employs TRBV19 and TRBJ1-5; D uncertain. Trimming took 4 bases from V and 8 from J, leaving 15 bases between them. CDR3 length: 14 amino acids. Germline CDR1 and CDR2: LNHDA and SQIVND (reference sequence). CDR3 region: CASSRDTIFKPQHF. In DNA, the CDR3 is TGTGCCAGTAGTAGAGATACCATCTTCAAGCCCCAGCATTTT.

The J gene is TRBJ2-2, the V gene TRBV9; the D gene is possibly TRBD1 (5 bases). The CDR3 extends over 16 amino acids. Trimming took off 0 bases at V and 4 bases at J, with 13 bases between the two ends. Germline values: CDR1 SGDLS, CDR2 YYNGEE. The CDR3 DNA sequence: TGTGCCAGCAGCGTAGCTCCAGGGCTTACCACCGGGGAGCTGTTTTTT. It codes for CASSVAPGLTTGELFF.

The CDR3 sequence is CASSAGGPTNEQFF. The CDR3 DNA is TGTGCCAGTAGTGCGGGGGGGCCCACGAATGAGCAGTTCTTC. This sequence joins TRBV19 and TRBJ2-1; TRBD2 matches 9 bases. The germline V gene has CDR1 LNHDA and CDR2 SQIVND (reference sequence). V dropped 5 bases and J dropped 7; count of bases not matched to a gene: 6. The CDR3 is made up of 14 amino acids.

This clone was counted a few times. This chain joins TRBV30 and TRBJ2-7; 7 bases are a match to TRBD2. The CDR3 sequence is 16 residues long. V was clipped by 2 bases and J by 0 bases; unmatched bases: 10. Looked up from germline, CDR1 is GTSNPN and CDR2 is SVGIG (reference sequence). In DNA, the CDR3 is TGTGCCTGGAGTATTGGCGGGAGTCATTTCTCCTACGAGCAGTACTTC. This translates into CAWSIGGSHFSYEQYF.

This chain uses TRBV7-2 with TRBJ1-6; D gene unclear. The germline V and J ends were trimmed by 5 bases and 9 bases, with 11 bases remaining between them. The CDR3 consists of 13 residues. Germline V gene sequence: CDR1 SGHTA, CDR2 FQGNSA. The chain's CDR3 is CASSPQWGSPLHF. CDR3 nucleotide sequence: TGTGCCAGCAGCCCCCAATGGGGTTCACCCCTCCACTTT.

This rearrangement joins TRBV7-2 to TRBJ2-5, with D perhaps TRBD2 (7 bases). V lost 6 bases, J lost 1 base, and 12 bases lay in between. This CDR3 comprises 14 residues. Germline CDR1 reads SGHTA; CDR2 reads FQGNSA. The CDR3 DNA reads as TGTGCCAGCAGAGAGGGGGGGCTCCAAGAGACCCAGTACTTC. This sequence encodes CASREGGLQETQYF.

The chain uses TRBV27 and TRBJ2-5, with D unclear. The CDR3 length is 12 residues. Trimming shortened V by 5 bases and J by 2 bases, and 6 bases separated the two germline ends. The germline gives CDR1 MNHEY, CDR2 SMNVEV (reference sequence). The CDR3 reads CASSGVQETQYF. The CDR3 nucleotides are TGTGCCAGCAGTGGAGTACAAGAGACCCAGTACTTC.

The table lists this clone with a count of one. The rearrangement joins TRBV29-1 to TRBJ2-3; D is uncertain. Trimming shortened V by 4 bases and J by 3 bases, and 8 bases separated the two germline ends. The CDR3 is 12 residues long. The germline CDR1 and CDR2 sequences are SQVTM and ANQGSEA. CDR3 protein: CSVGLVTDTQYF. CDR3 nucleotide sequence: TGCAGCGTTGGTCTGGTGACAGATACGCAGTATTTT.

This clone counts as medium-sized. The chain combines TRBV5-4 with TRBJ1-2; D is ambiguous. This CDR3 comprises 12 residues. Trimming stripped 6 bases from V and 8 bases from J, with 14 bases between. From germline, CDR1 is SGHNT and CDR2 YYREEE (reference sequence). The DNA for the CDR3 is TGTGCCAGCATTACAGAGTCTGACGGCTACACCTTC. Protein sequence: CASITESDGYTF.

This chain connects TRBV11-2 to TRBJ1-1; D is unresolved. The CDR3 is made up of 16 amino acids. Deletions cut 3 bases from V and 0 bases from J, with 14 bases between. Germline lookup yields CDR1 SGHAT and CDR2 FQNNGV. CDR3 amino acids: CASSLFLKRMNTEAFF. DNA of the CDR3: TGTGCCAGCAGCTTGTTCCTGAAGCGCATGAACACTGAAGCTTTCTTT.

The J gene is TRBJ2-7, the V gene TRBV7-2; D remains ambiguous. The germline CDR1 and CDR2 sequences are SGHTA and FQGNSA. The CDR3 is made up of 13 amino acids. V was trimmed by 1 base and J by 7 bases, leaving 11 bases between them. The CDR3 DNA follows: TGTGCCAGCAGCTTAGGGAACGCACTGGAGCAGTACTTC. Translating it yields CASSLGNALEQYF.

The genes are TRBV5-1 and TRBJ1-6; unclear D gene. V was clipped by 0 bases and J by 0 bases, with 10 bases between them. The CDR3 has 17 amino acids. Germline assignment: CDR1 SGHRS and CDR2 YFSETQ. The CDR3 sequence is CASSLDGLRSYNSPLHF. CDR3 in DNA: TGCGCCAGCAGCTTGGACGGGCTACGCTCCTATAATTCACCCCTCCACTTT.

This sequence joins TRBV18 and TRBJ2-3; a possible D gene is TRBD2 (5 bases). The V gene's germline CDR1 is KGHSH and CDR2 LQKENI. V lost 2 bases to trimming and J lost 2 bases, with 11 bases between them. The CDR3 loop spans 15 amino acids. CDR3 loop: CASSPNPGITDTQYF. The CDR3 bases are TGTGCCAGCTCACCAAACCCGGGGATCACAGATACGCAGTATTTT.